This is a list of T cell receptor beta chains from one sample in a study of T cell responses to AZD1222 COVID-19 vaccine. Sequencing was performed with immunoSEQ multiplex PCR; in TCRdb, only in-frame clones are kept and a portion is missing. The data contain approximately 180,000 clones, about 91% of them singletons. The sequencing here drew on peripheral blood, taken on day 0 of AZD1222 vaccination. These receptors originate from an adult in good health. Both conserved end residues are part of each CDR3. Fields, in order: V gene, D gene, clone size, J gene, CDR3 protein, CDR3 DNA. The D gene is left open where the match is weak. Only part of the rows carry a size: once, few, many, or a class if the clone is expanded.

v_gene: TRBV10-2
d_gene: -
abundance: once
j_gene: TRBJ1-5
CDR3aa: CASSVDSKNQPQHF
CDR3nt: TGCGCCAGCAGTGTGGACAGCAAAAATCAGCCCCAGCATTTT

v_gene: TRBV27
d_gene: TRBD1
abundance: -
j_gene: TRBJ2-2
CDR3aa: CASTPWTGYTGELFF
CDR3nt: TGTGCCAGCACCCCATGGACAGGGTACACCGGGGAGCTGTTTTTT

v_gene: TRBV7-9
d_gene: -
abundance: -
j_gene: TRBJ1-1
CDR3aa: CASSPRDLSNTEAFF
CDR3nt: TGTGCCAGCAGCCCCCGGGACTTATCGAACACTGAAGCTTTCTTT

v_gene: TRBV7-9
d_gene: -
abundance: -
j_gene: TRBJ2-5
CDR3aa: CASSLVGIQETQYF
CDR3nt: TGTGCCAGCAGCTTGGTTGGGATACAAGAGACCCAGTACTTC

v_gene: TRBV7-9
d_gene: TRBD2
abundance: -
j_gene: TRBJ2-1
CDR3aa: CASSSIAGRSYNEQFF
CDR3nt: TGTGCCAGCAGTAGCATAGCGGGCCGCTCCTACAATGAGCAGTTCTTC

v_gene: TRBV9
d_gene: -
abundance: -
j_gene: TRBJ2-1
CDR3aa: CASSDTQGGWEQFF
CDR3nt: TGTGCCAGCAGCGACACCCAAGGGGGTTGGGAGCAGTTCTTC

v_gene: TRBV7-8
d_gene: -
abundance: -
j_gene: TRBJ1-1
CDR3aa: CASSLGGLKMNTEAFF
CDR3nt: TGTGCCAGCAGCTTAGGAGGTTTGAAGATGAACACTGAAGCTTTCTTT

v_gene: TRBV5-1
d_gene: -
abundance: -
j_gene: TRBJ1-3
CDR3aa: CASSPRGNSGNTIYF
CDR3nt: TGCGCCAGCAGCCCCAGGGGAAACTCTGGAAACACCATATATTTT

v_gene: TRBV19
d_gene: -
abundance: -
j_gene: TRBJ1-1
CDR3aa: CASSPNAGRAFF
CDR3nt: TGTGCCAGTAGTCCGAACGCGGGTAGGGCTTTCTTT

v_gene: TRBV9
d_gene: -
abundance: -
j_gene: TRBJ2-3
CDR3aa: CASSVGVDTQYF
CDR3nt: TGTGCCAGCAGCGTCGGGGTTGATACGCAGTATTTT

v_gene: TRBV5-1
d_gene: TRBD2
abundance: -
j_gene: TRBJ2-1
CDR3aa: CASSLRTSGASYNEQFF
CDR3nt: TGCGCCAGCAGCCTCCGGACTAGCGGGGCCTCCTACAATGAGCAGTTCTTC

v_gene: TRBV7-3
d_gene: TRBD1
abundance: -
j_gene: TRBJ2-1
CDR3aa: CASSVGTGGSDEQFF
CDR3nt: TGTGCCAGCAGCGTCGGGACAGGGGGCTCCGATGAGCAGTTCTTC

v_gene: TRBV5-6
d_gene: TRBD1
abundance: -
j_gene: TRBJ2-4
CDR3aa: CASSPGTGGVKNIQYF
CDR3nt: TGTGCCAGCAGCCCAGGGACAGGGGGCGTCAAAAACATTCAGTACTTC

v_gene: TRBV6-1
d_gene: -
abundance: -
j_gene: TRBJ2-3
CDR3aa: CASSEVTDDTDTQYF
CDR3nt: TGTGCCAGCAGTGAAGTTACAGATGACACAGATACGCAGTATTTT

v_gene: TRBV3-1/TRBV3-2
d_gene: -
abundance: -
j_gene: TRBJ2-3
CDR3aa: CASSQEEDFPTDTQYF
CDR3nt: TGTGCCAGCAGCCAAGAGGAGGACTTCCCCACAGATACGCAGTATTTT

v_gene: TRBV21-1
d_gene: -
abundance: -
j_gene: TRBJ2-1
CDR3aa: CASSKERRGLLNFSQFF
CDR3nt: TGTGCCAGCAGCAAAGAACGGCGGGGTTTGCTAAACTTTTCGCAGTTCTTC

v_gene: TRBV5-6
d_gene: -
abundance: -
j_gene: TRBJ2-5
CDR3aa: CASSLWFQETQYF
CDR3nt: TGTGCCAGCAGCTTATGGTTCCAAGAGACCCAGTACTTC

v_gene: TRBV11-2
d_gene: -
abundance: -
j_gene: TRBJ1-1
CDR3aa: CASSSDPWAEAFF
CDR3nt: TGTGCCAGCAGCTCAGATCCTTGGGCTGAAGCTTTCTTT

v_gene: TRBV7-3
d_gene: -
abundance: -
j_gene: TRBJ2-2
CDR3aa: CASSPGLLPNTGELFF
CDR3nt: TGTGCCAGCAGCCCAGGACTTTTACCGAACACCGGGGAGCTGTTTTTT

v_gene: TRBV18
d_gene: TRBD2
abundance: -
j_gene: TRBJ2-1
CDR3aa: CASSPTSGGAGSYNEQFF
CDR3nt: TGTGCCAGCTCACCAACTAGCGGGGGGGCCGGGTCCTACAATGAGCAGTTCTTC

v_gene: TRBV5-1
d_gene: TRBD1
abundance: -
j_gene: TRBJ1-6
CDR3aa: CASSLEGQGSPLHF
CDR3nt: TGCGCCAGCAGCTTGGAAGGACAGGGGTCACCCCTCCACTTT

v_gene: TRBV19
d_gene: -
abundance: -
j_gene: TRBJ1-5
CDR3aa: CASSISGGNQPQHF
CDR3nt: TGTGCCAGTAGTATTAGTGGGGGCAATCAGCCCCAGCATTTT

v_gene: TRBV27
d_gene: TRBD1
abundance: -
j_gene: TRBJ1-1
CDR3aa: CASSSPPGGGRGAEAFF
CDR3nt: TGTGCCAGCAGTTCTCCCCCAGGGGGCGGTCGAGGCGCTGAAGCTTTCTTT

v_gene: TRBV29-1
d_gene: -
abundance: -
j_gene: TRBJ1-1
CDR3aa: CSVVSTEAFF
CDR3nt: TGCAGCGTTGTTTCCACTGAAGCTTTCTTT

v_gene: TRBV19
d_gene: -
abundance: -
j_gene: TRBJ1-4
CDR3aa: CASTPRRGWGAAEKLFF
CDR3nt: TGTGCCAGTACCCCACGGCGGGGTTGGGGCGCCGCGGAAAAACTGTTTTTT

v_gene: TRBV5-1
d_gene: -
abundance: -
j_gene: TRBJ2-7
CDR3aa: CASSRVDPLTYEQYF
CDR3nt: TGCGCCAGCAGCCGAGTGGACCCGCTTACCTACGAGCAGTACTTC

v_gene: TRBV6-4
d_gene: TRBD2
abundance: -
j_gene: TRBJ2-1
CDR3aa: CASSEGLAGHNEQFF
CDR3nt: TGTGCCAGCAGTGAAGGACTAGCGGGACACAATGAGCAGTTCTTC

v_gene: TRBV2
d_gene: -
abundance: once
j_gene: TRBJ1-6
CDR3aa: CASRGGGSYNSPLHF
CDR3nt: TGTGCCAGCAGGGGGGGTGGCAGCTATAATTCACCCCTCCACTTT

v_gene: TRBV12-2
d_gene: -
abundance: -
j_gene: TRBJ2-7
CDR3aa: CASRLDPVPAGSQPHGNF
CDR3nt: TGTGCAAGTCGCTTAGACCCAGTGCCCGCGGGAAGCCAACCCCACGGGAACTTC

v_gene: TRBV6-6
d_gene: -
abundance: -
j_gene: TRBJ1-3
CDR3aa: CASSYSVGNTIYF
CDR3nt: TGTGCCAGCAGTTACTCAGTCGGAAACACCATATATTTT

v_gene: TRBV19
d_gene: TRBD1
abundance: -
j_gene: TRBJ1-5
CDR3aa: CASSIPGQGNGQPQHF
CDR3nt: TGTGCCAGTAGTATCCCCGGACAGGGAAACGGTCAGCCCCAGCATTTT

v_gene: TRBV7-3
d_gene: TRBD1
abundance: -
j_gene: TRBJ1-2
CDR3aa: CASSLGMGQGHGYTF
CDR3nt: TGTGCCAGCAGCTTAGGGATGGGACAGGGGCATGGCTACACCTTC

v_gene: TRBV30
d_gene: -
abundance: -
j_gene: TRBJ1-6
CDR3aa: CAWSPGLYNSPLHF
CDR3nt: TGTGCCTGGAGTCCGGGCTTATATAATTCACCCCTCCACTTT

v_gene: TRBV19
d_gene: -
abundance: few
j_gene: TRBJ1-3
CDR3aa: CASSIMGAVLPGNTIYF
CDR3nt: TGTGCCAGTAGTATAATGGGGGCCGTGCTTCCCGGAAACACCATATATTTT

v_gene: TRBV27
d_gene: TRBD2
abundance: -
j_gene: TRBJ2-3
CDR3aa: CASSLGAGGPDTQYF
CDR3nt: TGTGCCAGCAGTTTGGGAGCGGGGGGGCCGGATACGCAGTATTTT

v_gene: TRBV18
d_gene: -
abundance: -
j_gene: TRBJ2-3
CDR3aa: CASSPGTDTQYF
CDR3nt: TGTGCCAGCTCACCAGGGACAGATACGCAGTATTTT

v_gene: TRBV2
d_gene: TRBD1
abundance: -
j_gene: TRBJ2-1
CDR3aa: CASTLTGVGQEQFF
CDR3nt: TGTGCCAGCACTCTGACAGGGGTGGGGCAGGAGCAGTTCTTC

v_gene: TRBV6-5
d_gene: -
abundance: -
j_gene: TRBJ1-5
CDR3aa: CASNTKPGVGQPQHF
CDR3nt: TGTGCCAGCAACACCAAGCCAGGGGTAGGACAGCCCCAGCATTTT

v_gene: TRBV5-1
d_gene: -
abundance: -
j_gene: TRBJ1-1
CDR3aa: CASSPSEGTAFF
CDR3nt: TGCGCCAGCAGCCCCTCGGAGGGTACAGCTTTCTTT

v_gene: TRBV12-5
d_gene: -
abundance: -
j_gene: TRBJ1-1
CDR3aa: CASGRQLNTEAFF
CDR3nt: TGTGCTAGTGGCCGACAGCTGAACACTGAAGCTTTCTTT

v_gene: TRBV5-6
d_gene: TRBD1
abundance: -
j_gene: TRBJ1-2
CDR3aa: CASSSPDRHLYGYTF
CDR3nt: TGTGCCAGCAGTTCTCCGGACAGGCACCTCTATGGCTACACCTTC

v_gene: TRBV2
d_gene: -
abundance: -
j_gene: TRBJ1-4
CDR3aa: CASKRGRDEKLFF
CDR3nt: TGTGCCAGCAAACGGGGCAGGGACGAAAAACTGTTTTTT

v_gene: TRBV10-1
d_gene: -
abundance: -
j_gene: TRBJ1-1
CDR3aa: CASSESRPRGQNTEAFF
CDR3nt: TGCGCCAGCAGTGAGTCGAGGCCCCGAGGCCAGAACACTGAAGCTTTCTTT